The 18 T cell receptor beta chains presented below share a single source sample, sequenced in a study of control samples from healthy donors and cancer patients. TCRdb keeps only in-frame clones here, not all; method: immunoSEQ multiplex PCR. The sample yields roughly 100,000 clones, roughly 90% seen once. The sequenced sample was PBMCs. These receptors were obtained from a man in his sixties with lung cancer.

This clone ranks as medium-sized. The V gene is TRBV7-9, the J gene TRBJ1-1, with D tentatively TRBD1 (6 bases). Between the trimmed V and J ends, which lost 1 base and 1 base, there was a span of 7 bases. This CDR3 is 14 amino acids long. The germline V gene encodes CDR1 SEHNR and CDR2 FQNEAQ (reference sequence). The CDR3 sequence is CASSLEGGNTEAFF. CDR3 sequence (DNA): TGTGCCAGCAGCTTAGAGGGGGGGAACACTGAAGCTTTCTTT.

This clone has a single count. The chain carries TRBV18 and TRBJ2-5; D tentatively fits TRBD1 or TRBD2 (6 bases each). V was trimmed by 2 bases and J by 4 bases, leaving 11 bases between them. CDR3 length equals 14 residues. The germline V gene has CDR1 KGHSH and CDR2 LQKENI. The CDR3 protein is CASSPGWGAETQYF. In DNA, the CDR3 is TGTGCCAGCTCACCAGGCTGGGGGGCAGAGACCCAGTACTTC.

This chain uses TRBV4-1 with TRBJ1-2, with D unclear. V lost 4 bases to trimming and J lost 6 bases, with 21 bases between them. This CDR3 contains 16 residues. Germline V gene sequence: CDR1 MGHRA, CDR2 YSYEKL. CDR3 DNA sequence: TGCGCCAGCAGCCTCTTTGGGCCAGACAACTTCAATGGCTACACCTTC. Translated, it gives CASSLFGPDNFNGYTF.

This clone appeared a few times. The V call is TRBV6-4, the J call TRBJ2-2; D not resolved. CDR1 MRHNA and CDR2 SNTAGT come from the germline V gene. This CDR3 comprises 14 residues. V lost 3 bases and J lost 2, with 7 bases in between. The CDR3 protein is CASSERANTGELFF. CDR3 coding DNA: TGTGCCAGCAGTGAACGGGCAAACACCGGGGAGCTGTTTTTT.

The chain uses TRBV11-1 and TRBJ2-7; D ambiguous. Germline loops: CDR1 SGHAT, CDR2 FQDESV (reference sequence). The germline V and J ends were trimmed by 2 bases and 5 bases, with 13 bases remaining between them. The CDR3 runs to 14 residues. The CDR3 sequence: CASSLIGPGNEQYF. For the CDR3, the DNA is TGTGCCAGCAGCTTAATAGGTCCAGGAAACGAGCAGTACTTC.

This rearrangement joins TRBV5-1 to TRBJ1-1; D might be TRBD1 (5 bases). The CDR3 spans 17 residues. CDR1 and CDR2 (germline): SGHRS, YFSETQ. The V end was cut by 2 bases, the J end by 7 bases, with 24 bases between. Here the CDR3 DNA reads TGCGCCAGCAGCTTAAATGGAGGGGCCGCTCAGACTAGTGAAGCTTTCTTT. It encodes CASSLNGGAAQTSEAFF.

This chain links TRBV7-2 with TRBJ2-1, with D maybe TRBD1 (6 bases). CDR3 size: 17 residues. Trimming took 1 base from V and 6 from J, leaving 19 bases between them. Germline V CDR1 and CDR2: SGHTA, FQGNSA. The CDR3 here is CASSLVGAGSWTNEQFF. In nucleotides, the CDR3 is TGTGCCAGCAGCTTAGTGGGGGCAGGGTCGTGGACCAATGAGCAGTTCTTC. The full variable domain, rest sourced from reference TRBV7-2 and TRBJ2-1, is GAGVSQSPSNKVTEKGKDVELRCDPISGHTALYWYRQSLGQGLEFLIYFQGNSAPDKSGLPSDRFSAERTGGSVSTLTIQRTQQEDSAVYLCASSLVGAGSWTNEQFFGPGTRLTVL.

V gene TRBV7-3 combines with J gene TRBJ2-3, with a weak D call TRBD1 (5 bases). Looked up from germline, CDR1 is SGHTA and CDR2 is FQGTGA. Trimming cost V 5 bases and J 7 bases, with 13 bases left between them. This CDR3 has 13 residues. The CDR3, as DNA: TGTGCCAGCAGCAGAGCAGACAGTAATACGCAGTATTTT. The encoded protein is CASSRADSNTQYF.

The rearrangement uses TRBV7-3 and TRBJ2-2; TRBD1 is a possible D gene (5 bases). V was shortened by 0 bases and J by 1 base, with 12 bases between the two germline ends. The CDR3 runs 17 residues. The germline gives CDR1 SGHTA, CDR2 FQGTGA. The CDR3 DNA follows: TGTGCCAGCAGCTTAACCCTTCTGGGGCAGAACACCGGGGAGCTGTTTTTT. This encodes CASSLTLLGQNTGELFF.

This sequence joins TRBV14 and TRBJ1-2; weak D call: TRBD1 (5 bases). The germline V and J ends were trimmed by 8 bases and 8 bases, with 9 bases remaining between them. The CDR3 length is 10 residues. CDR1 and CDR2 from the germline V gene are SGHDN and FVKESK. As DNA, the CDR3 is TGTGCCAGCTACGGGGGGGGCTACACCTTC. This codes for CASYGGGYTF.

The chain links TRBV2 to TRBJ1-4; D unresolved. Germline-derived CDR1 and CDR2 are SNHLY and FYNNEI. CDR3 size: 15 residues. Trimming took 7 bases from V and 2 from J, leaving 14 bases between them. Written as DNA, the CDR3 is TGTGCCAGCACTAACACGGCCTCGACTAATGAAAAACTGTTTTTT. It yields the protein CASTNTASTNEKLFF.

The CDR3 coding sequence is TGTGCCAGCAGTGGAACCGGGACACTCATGCCCTACGAGCAGTACGTC. Its protein is CASSGTGTLMPYEQYV. This chain links TRBV6-1 with TRBJ2-7, with D possibly TRBD1 on 6 matching bases. The V gene's germline CDR1 is MNHNS and CDR2 SASEGT. CDR3 length: 16 amino acids. The ends were cut back, 4 bases at V and 2 bases at J, with 18 bases in the middle.

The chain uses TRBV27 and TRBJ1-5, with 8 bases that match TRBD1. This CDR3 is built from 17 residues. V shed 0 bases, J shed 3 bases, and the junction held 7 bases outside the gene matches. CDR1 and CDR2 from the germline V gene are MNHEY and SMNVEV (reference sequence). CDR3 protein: CASSLSSGQGFNQPQHF. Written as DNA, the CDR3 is TGTGCCAGCAGTTTATCGAGCGGACAGGGCTTCAATCAGCCCCAGCATTTT.

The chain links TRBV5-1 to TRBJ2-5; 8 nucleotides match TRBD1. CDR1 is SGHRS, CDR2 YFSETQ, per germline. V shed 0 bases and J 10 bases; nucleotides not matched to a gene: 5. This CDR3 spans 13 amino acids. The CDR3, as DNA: TGCGCCAGCAGCTTGGACGGACAGGGTGGCCAGTACTTC. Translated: CASSLDGQGGQYF.

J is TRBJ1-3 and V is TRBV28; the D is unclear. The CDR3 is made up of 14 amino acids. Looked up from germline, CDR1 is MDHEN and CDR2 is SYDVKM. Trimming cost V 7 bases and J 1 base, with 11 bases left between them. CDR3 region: CASNRAGSGNTIYF. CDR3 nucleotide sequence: TGTGCCAGCAATAGGGCGGGGTCTGGAAACACCATATATTTT.

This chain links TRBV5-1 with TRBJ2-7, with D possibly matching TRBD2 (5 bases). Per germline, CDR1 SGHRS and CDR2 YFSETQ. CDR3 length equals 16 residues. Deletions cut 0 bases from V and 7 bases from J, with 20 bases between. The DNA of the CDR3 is TGCGCCAGCAGCTTGGGAAGTGGGAGCGCTACAAGGGAGCAGTACGTC. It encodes CASSLGSGSATREQYV.

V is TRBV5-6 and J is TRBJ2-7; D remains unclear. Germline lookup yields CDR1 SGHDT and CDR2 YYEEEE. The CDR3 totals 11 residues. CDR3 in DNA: TGTGCCAGCAGCTTCGGATACAGTGAGAGCGTC. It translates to CASSFGYSESV.

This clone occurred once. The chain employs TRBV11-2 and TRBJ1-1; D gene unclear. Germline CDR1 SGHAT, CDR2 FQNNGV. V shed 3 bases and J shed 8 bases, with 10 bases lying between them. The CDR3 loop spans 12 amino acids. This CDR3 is CASSLGSLEAFF. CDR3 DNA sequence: TGTGCCAGCAGCTTGGGGAGTTTGGAAGCTTTCTTT.